This T cell receptor beta chain was sequenced for a study of blood T cell repertoires in COVID-19. Looking at the study overall: Whether acute or convalescent, the COVID-19 samples came from the United States, Italy and Spain. PBMCs, B-cell-depleted T cells, or T cells were the source of the cDNA or gDNA that made up the material.

The CDR3 contains 16 residues. V lost 0 bases, J lost 2 bases, and 14 bases lay in between. Germline V gene sequence: CDR1 SEHNR, CDR2 FQNEAQ (reference sequence). In the study's own analysis: It was from reference gene primer amplification that nucleated cell counts were estimated. Repertoires were generated with immunoSEQ multiplex PCR, while TCRdb's copy carries only in-frame clones and drops some. The V and J calls and clone size were taken over from that table, and D and trimming were inferred from the DNA. The data hold approximately 250,000 clones, with less than 90% observed a single time. The count of this clone is one.

The receptor was derived from a woman aged 40 to 55 who had recovered from COVID-19. V usage is TRBV7-9 and J usage is TRBJ2-7; D call uncertain. Sequenced sample: peripheral blood. The CDR3: CASSLAGGRATYEQYF. The CDR3 bases are TGTGCCAGCAGCTTAGCTGGCGGCAGAGCAACCTACGAGCAGTACTTC.